This TCR beta chain appears in the sequencing data of a study of blood T cell repertoires in COVID-19. The wider study: The origin of the acute and convalescent COVID-19 samples was the United States, Italy and Spain.

A single count supports this clone. Assay used: immunoSEQ multiplex PCR; TCRdb lists only in-frame clones, some missing. The sample includes under 500,000 clones, approximately 90% of them seen just once. Assignments of participants to cohorts depended upon their own reported clinical history. CDR1 and CDR2 (germline): SGHRS, YFSETQ. V lost 0 bases and J lost 8; bases outside the gene matches: 4. The CDR3 spans 14 residues. The gene calls are TRBV5-1 and TRBJ2-4; 8 nucleotides line up with TRBD2. This receptor was obtained from a woman between 18 and 30 years old with acute COVID-19. The sample comprised PBMCs or T cells enriched from blood (not recorded which). CDR3 amino acids: CASSLGGRYDIQYF. CDR3 coding DNA: TGCGCCAGCAGCTTGGGCGGGAGGTACGACATTCAGTACTTC.